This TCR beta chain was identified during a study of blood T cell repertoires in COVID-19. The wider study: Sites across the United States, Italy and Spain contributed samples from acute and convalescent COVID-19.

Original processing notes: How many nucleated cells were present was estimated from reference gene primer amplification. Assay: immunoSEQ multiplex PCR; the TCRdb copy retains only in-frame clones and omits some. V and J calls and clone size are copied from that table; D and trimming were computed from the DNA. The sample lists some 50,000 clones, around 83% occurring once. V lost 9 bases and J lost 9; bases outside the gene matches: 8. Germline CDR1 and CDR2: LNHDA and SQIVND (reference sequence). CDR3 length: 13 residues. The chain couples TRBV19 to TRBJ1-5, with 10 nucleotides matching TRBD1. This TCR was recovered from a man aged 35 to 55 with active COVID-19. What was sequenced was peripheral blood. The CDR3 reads CASGQGVPGPQHF. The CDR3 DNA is TGTGCCAGCGGACAGGGGGTACCCGGGCCCCAGCATTTT.